One and the same sample provided the 16 T cell receptor beta chains below, sequenced in a study of T cells in Graves' hyperthyroidism and ophthalmopathy. Researchers took RNA transcripts and amplified the TCR beta CDR3 regions from them. Using the HTBI primer set, a first-round RT-PCR was run on the TCR CDR3. TCRdb processed the multiplex PCR reads anew with MiXCR; each CDR3 protein has one entry. The sample consists of fewer than 650,000 distinct CDR3 sequences, around 15% of them appearing once. Sequenced material: blood. These receptors all come from a middle-aged woman with Graves' hyperthyroidism.

This clonotype has at least ten counts. This rearrangement joins TRBV2 to TRBJ2-3; 7 bases match TRBD1. V gave up 5 bases and J gave up 6 bases; unmatched junction bases: 11. The CDR3 totals 15 residues. Germline lookup yields CDR1 SNHLY and CDR2 FYNNEI. Written as DNA, the CDR3 is TGTGCCAGCAGTCTGAGACAGGGACAAATTGATACGCAGTATTTT. It is translated as CASSLRQGQIDTQYF.

This clonotype was recorded many times. The chain joins TRBV12-3 or TRBV12-4 to TRBJ1-2; possible D gene TRBD1, 5 bases. V was clipped by 6 bases and J by 4 bases, with 12 bases between them. CDR3 size: 13 residues. CDR3 loop: CASRRGVTYGYTF. In nucleotides, the CDR3 is TGTGCCAGCAGGCGAGGGGTTACCTATGGCTACACCTTC.

In its sample, this clonotype was seen a few times. The V call is TRBV20-1, the J call TRBJ2-2, with D perhaps matching TRBD2 (5 bases). CDR1 is DFQATT, CDR2 SNEGSKA, per germline (reference sequence). The CDR3 is 16 amino acids. Trimming pared 5 bases from V and 1 base from J, leaving 17 bases between. In nucleotides, the CDR3 is TGCAGTGCTCAACCCCCCCCAGCGGAGAACACCGGGGAGCTGTTTTTT. Amino acid sequence: CSAQPPPAENTGELFF.

There are many counts of this clonotype. The gene calls are TRBV11-2 and TRBJ2-4; 9 bases map to TRBD2. Germline CDR1 SGHAT, CDR2 FQNNGV. The CDR3 contains 17 residues. V lost 9 bases, J lost 0 bases, and 12 bases stayed unmatched. The CDR3 loop is CASRDWAGGGAKNIQYF. The CDR3 region has the DNA TGTGCCAGTCGGGATTGGGCGGGAGGGGGAGCCAAAAACATTCAGTACTTC.

This clonotype has only a few counts. The rearrangement uses TRBV27 and TRBJ2-3; 10 bases fit TRBD2. The CDR3 has 20 residues. Germline CDR1 MNHEY, CDR2 SMNVEV (reference sequence). The trim removed 3 bases at V and 0 bases at J, leaving 15 bases unmatched. For the CDR3, the DNA is TGTGCCAGCAGTTTTCGCCTCCGCTCTCTAGCGGGAGATAGCACAGATACGCAGTATTTT. Protein product: CASSFRLRSLAGDSTDTQYF.

This clonotype was recorded many times. CDR3 bases: TGTGCCAGCTCACCGAGCCAGACCGCCGGTGGCACTGAAGCTTTCTTT. This encodes CASSPSQTAGGTEAFF. The chain uses TRBV18 and TRBJ1-1; D is uncertain. This CDR3 contains 16 residues. Germline CDR1 KGHSH, CDR2 LQKENI. V lost 3 bases and J 4 bases, leaving 18 bases between the germline ends. The full variable domain, with the rest looked up from reference TRBV18 and TRBJ1-1, is NAGVMQNPRHLVRRRGQEARLRCSPMKGHSHVYWYRQLPEEGLKFMVYLQKENIIDESGMPKERFSAEFPKEGPSILRIQQVVRGDSAAYFCASSPSQTAGGTEAFFGQGTRLTVV.

This clonotype was picked up many times. The chain employs TRBV20-1 and TRBJ2-7; D gene ambiguous. In germline, CDR1 is DFQATT, CDR2 SNEGSKA (reference sequence). V lost 0 bases, J lost 3 bases, and 12 bases lay in between. CDR3 size: 14 residues. CDR3 protein: CSARDQILGYEQYF. CDR3 sequence (DNA): TGCAGTGCTAGAGATCAGATTTTAGGCTACGAGCAGTACTTC.

A remark on this clonotype: The limits of the CDR3 on the DNA are not certain, so only TCRdb's listed CDR3 is given. The chain is built from TRBV5-1 and TRBJ2-2; the table names TRBD1, a call not compared with the DNA. The CDR3 is 22 residues long, counting both termini. Germline CDR1 reads SGHRS; CDR2 reads YFSETQ. This chain's CDR3 is CASSLWAAGANVLTFGAGELFF.

In this sample, this clonotype turned up many times. This rearrangement joins TRBV28 to TRBJ1-2; D might be TRBD1 (6 bases). This CDR3 has 16 residues. Trimming took off 7 bases at V and 7 bases at J, with 25 bases between the two ends. The germline V gene encodes CDR1 MDHEN and CDR2 SYDVKM. Written as DNA, the CDR3 is TGTGCCAGCAATAACGGGGGTGCGGGGGCACGGAGTGGCTACACCTTC. Translated: CASNNGGAGARSGYTF.

This clonotype was found many times. The J gene is TRBJ2-2, the V gene TRBV2; 9 bases are a match to TRBD1. V dropped 7 bases and J dropped 2; count of bases not matched to a gene: 5. There are 15 residues in the CDR3. Germline V lookup: CDR1 SNHLY, CDR2 FYNNEI. In DNA form, the CDR3 reads TGTGCCAGCATGAAGGACAGGGGTAACACCGGGGAGCTGTTTTTT. Amino acid sequence: CASMKDRGNTGELFF.

This clonotype was detected a few times. The CDR3 DNA reads TGCGCCAGCAGCCAAGATTGGACTCAAGAGACCCAGTACTTC. This translates into CASSQDWTQETQYF. This chain joins TRBV4-1 and TRBJ2-5; weak D call: TRBD2 (5 bases). V was trimmed by 0 bases and J by 2 bases, leaving 7 bases between them. The CDR3 is 14 amino acids. Germline CDR1 is MGHRA and CDR2 is YSYEKL.

This clonotype appeared many times. The V and J genes are TRBV2 and TRBJ2-7; D gene ambiguous. Germline CDR1 is SNHLY and CDR2 is FYNNEI. The V end was cut by 6 bases, the J end by 2 bases, with 11 bases between. The CDR3 length is 13 residues. For the CDR3, the DNA is TGTGCCAGCAGGATACATCCTGCCTACGAGCAGTACTTC. It is translated as CASRIHPAYEQYF.

This clonotype showed up many times. The chain is built from TRBV6-1 and TRBJ1-3; 9 positions match TRBD1. Germline assignment: CDR1 MNHNS and CDR2 SASEGT. The V and J ends lost 3 bases and 3 bases, in that order; junction bases with no gene match: 18. The CDR3 runs 20 residues. The CDR3 DNA sequence: TGTGCCAGCAGTGACGCAAGGGGTATCACCACAGGGGGCAATGGAAACACCATATATTTT. Amino acids: CASSDARGITTGGNGNTIYF.

This clonotype was seen repeatedly, ten times or more. V is TRBV5-1 and J is TRBJ2-2; 8 nucleotides align to TRBD1. Germline lookup yields CDR1 SGHRS and CDR2 YFSETQ. V lost 6 bases to trimming and J lost 2 bases; unmatched junction nucleotides: 3. The CDR3 is 14 amino acids. As DNA, the CDR3 is TGCGCCAGCATCGGACAGGGTAACACCGGGGAGCTGTTTTTT. This gives the protein CASIGQGNTGELFF. Variable domain in full (rest from reference TRBV5-1 and TRBJ2-2): KAGVTQTPRYLIKTRGQQVTLSCSPISGHRSVSWYQQTPGQGLQFLFEYFSETQRNKGNFPGRFSGRQFSNSRSEMNVSTLELGDSALYLCASIGQGNTGELFFGEGSRLTVL.

This clonotype was detected ten times or more. V gene TRBV3-1 combines with J gene TRBJ1-2; 8 bases fit TRBD1. Germline-derived CDR1 and CDR2 are LGHDT and YNNKEL (reference sequence). This CDR3 has 15 residues. Losses at the gene ends were 3 bases for V and 6 bases for J; bases not matched to a gene: 9. The CDR3 loop is CASSQIPGGADGYTF. CDR3 DNA: TGTGCCAGCAGCCAGATCCCAGGGGGCGCAGATGGCTACACCTTC.

This clonotype was observed a few times. V usage is TRBV13 and J usage is TRBJ2-7, with D maybe TRBD1 (6 bases). V lost 3 bases to trimming and J lost 0 bases, with 12 bases between them. The length of the CDR3 is 15 residues. CDR1 PRHDT and CDR2 FYEKMQ come from the germline V gene (reference sequence). CDR3: CASSLPMDSSYEQYF. DNA of the CDR3: TGTGCCAGCAGCTTGCCCATGGACAGCTCCTACGAGCAGTACTTC.